Below, 27 T cell receptor beta chains from the same sample are listed, as sequenced in a study of human T cells and chemical hapten exposure. TCRdb re-called the 5' RACE reads through MiXCR, storing one row per CDR3 protein. The sample consists of fewer than 150,000 distinct CDR3 sequences, around a fifth of them appearing once. The total RNA was obtained from whole blood that was not fractionated. These receptors all stem from a human donor in good health.

This rearrangement joins TRBV20-1 to TRBJ2-1, with D possibly being TRBD2 (5 bases). Germline assignment: CDR1 DFQATT and CDR2 SNEGSKA (reference sequence). The CDR3 totals 15 residues. V lost 0 bases and J lost 3, with 12 bases in between. Written as DNA, the CDR3 is TGCAGTGCTAGAGATCAGGAGGTTGGCTACAATGAGCAGTTCTTC. Translating it yields CSARDQEVGYNEQFF.

The table lists this clonotype with a few counts. V and J are TRBV29-1 and TRBJ2-7, with D possibly being TRBD2 (6 bases). Germline assignment: CDR1 SQVTM and CDR2 ANQGSEA. The CDR3 covers 11 residues. V dropped 6 bases and J dropped 7 bases, with 13 bases sitting between them. The CDR3 DNA reads TGCAGCGTGGGGAGGCGGGAAGAGCAGTACTTC. Protein sequence: CSVGRREEQYF.

The chain has TRBV7-2 and TRBJ1-5, with D perhaps TRBD1 (5 bases). Germline V gives CDR1 SGHTA, CDR2 FQGNSA. Trimming shortened V by 5 bases and J by 1 base, and 12 bases separated the two germline ends. This CDR3 has 15 amino acids. CDR3 coding DNA: TGTGCCAGCAGCCCCAGTCGGGGGAGCAATCAGCCCCAGCATTTT. Its translation is CASSPSRGSNQPQHF.

Only a few counts were recorded for this clonotype. The chain has TRBV30 and TRBJ2-3; 9 positions agree with TRBD2. The CDR3 is 15 amino acids. Germline V gives CDR1 GTSNPN, CDR2 SVGIG (reference sequence). V was clipped by 2 bases and J by 2 bases; unmatched bases: 5. The CDR3 DNA sequence: TGTGCCTGGAGTTCCCTAGCGGGGTTCACAGATACGCAGTATTTT. It codes for CAWSSLAGFTDTQYF.

The chain is built from TRBV18 and TRBJ2-2; TRBD1 is a possible D gene (6 bases). Germline V gene sequence: CDR1 KGHSH, CDR2 LQKENI. The CDR3 is made up of 16 amino acids. Trimming pared 0 bases from V and 2 bases from J, leaving 10 bases between. CDR3 nucleotides: TGTGCCAGCTCACCACCGCAGGGGCGAAACACCGGGGAGCTGTTTTTT. This codes for CASSPPQGRNTGELFF.

The CDR3 loop is CASSSTSSGGYTF. The DNA for the CDR3 is TGTGCCAGCAGTTCCACCTCTTCTGGAGGCTACACCTTC. This rearrangement joins TRBV28 to TRBJ1-2; D gene ambiguous. The CDR3 runs 13 residues. Germline lookup yields CDR1 MDHEN and CDR2 SYDVKM. V lost 4 bases to trimming and J lost 8 bases, with 14 bases between them.

In this sample, this clonotype turned up a few times. The chain uses TRBV20-1 and TRBJ2-2; D tentatively fits TRBD1 or TRBD2 (6 bases each). V was pared by 0 bases and J by 6 bases, with 11 bases between. The germline V gene encodes CDR1 DFQATT and CDR2 SNEGSKA (reference sequence). CDR3 length equals 14 residues. The chain's CDR3 is CSARDEEGAGELFF. As DNA, the CDR3 is TGCAGTGCTAGAGATGAGGAGGGGGCCGGGGAGCTGTTTTTT.

This clonotype came up a few times. The V and J genes are TRBV20-1 and TRBJ1-6; 7 nucleotides align to TRBD1. This CDR3 is built from 16 residues. CDR1 is DFQATT and CDR2 is SNEGSKA in the germline V gene (reference sequence). J gave up 7 bases and V 5 bases, and 14 bases lay outside the gene matches. CDR3 in amino acids: CSAHRGPGLWNSPLHF. CDR3 sequence (DNA): TGCAGTGCTCACAGGGGCCCGGGGCTATGGAATTCACCCCTCCACTTT.

This clonotype has a handful of counts. The V gene is TRBV28, the J gene TRBJ1-6, with D unresolved. Deletions cut 6 bases from V and 7 bases from J, with 13 bases between. The CDR3 loop spans 14 amino acids. CDR1 is MDHEN, CDR2 SYDVKM, per germline. Here the CDR3 DNA reads TGTGCCAGCAGACCCGGCTCCAGAAATTCACCCCTCCACTTT. It is translated as CASRPGSRNSPLHF.

The chain employs TRBV20-1 and TRBJ2-3; no reliable D call. V lost 3 bases and J 5 bases, leaving 18 bases between the germline ends. Germline V gives CDR1 DFQATT, CDR2 SNEGSKA (reference sequence). CDR3 length equals 15 residues. CDR3 in amino acids: CSASATAPKRDTQYF. The CDR3 DNA follows: TGCAGTGCTAGTGCCACAGCCCCAAAACGAGATACGCAGTATTTT.

This clonotype was counted between two and nine times. The chain uses TRBV28 and TRBJ2-6; TRBD1 matches at 11 bases. CDR3 length equals 22 residues. The V and J ends lost 6 bases and 4 bases, in that order; junction bases with no gene match: 23. Germline values: CDR1 MDHEN, CDR2 SYDVKM. The CDR3 nucleotides read TGTGCCAGCAGCCGACCCATAGGGGTTCCGGGACAGGGGGAAACGGGGGCCAACGTCCTGACTTTC. It translates to CASSRPIGVPGQGETGANVLTF.

The rearrangement uses TRBV28 and TRBJ1-1, with D possibly matching TRBD1 (6 bases). The germline V gene encodes CDR1 MDHEN and CDR2 SYDVKM. With 4 bases removed from V and 4 bases from J, the gap between germline ends came to 19 bases. This CDR3 has 16 residues. The CDR3 DNA sequence: TGTGCCAGCAGTTCGGGCAGGGGTAGTTTGAGCACTGAAGCTTTCTTT. Residues: CASSSGRGSLSTEAFF.

This clonotype was recorded a few times. The rearrangement uses TRBV20-1 and TRBJ1-1; D call uncertain. The CDR3 sequence is 16 residues long. CDR1 DFQATT and CDR2 SNEGSKA come from the germline V gene (reference sequence). V was shortened by 0 bases and J by 1 base, with 15 bases between the two germline ends. The CDR3 here is CSARDLGKGQNTEAFF. The CDR3 DNA reads as TGCAGTGCTAGAGATCTAGGAAAGGGTCAGAACACTGAAGCTTTCTTT.

This clonotype was seen a handful of times. This chain links TRBV29-1 with TRBJ2-1, with TRBD2 matching over 12 bases. The CDR3 is 15 amino acids. V was clipped by 3 bases and J by 7 bases; unmatched bases: 7. Per the germline V gene, CDR1 is SQVTM and CDR2 is ANQGSEA. This CDR3 reads CSVELGLAGHNEQFF. CDR3 nucleotide sequence: TGCAGCGTTGAGTTAGGACTAGCGGGACATAATGAGCAGTTCTTC.

This clonotype showed up just a few times. J is TRBJ1-2 and V is TRBV7-2; D possibly corresponds to TRBD1 (6 bases). V shed 5 bases and J shed 4 bases, with 17 bases lying between them. The CDR3 loop spans 15 amino acids. Germline V lookup: CDR1 SGHTA, CDR2 FQGNSA. This CDR3 is CASSLRGGLGYGYTF. CDR3 nucleotide sequence: TGTGCCAGCAGCCTGCGGGGGGGGCTGGGCTATGGCTACACCTTC.

This clonotype was picked up a small number of times. This chain uses TRBV6-5 with TRBJ1-3, with D hard to call. The V end was cut by 2 bases, the J end by 0 bases, with 8 bases between. This CDR3 is 15 amino acids long. Germline V gene lookup returns CDR1 MNHEY and CDR2 SVGAGI. The CDR3, as DNA: TGTGCCAGCAGTTACACCGGATTCTCTGGAAACACCATATATTTT. Protein sequence: CASSYTGFSGNTIYF.

The chain carries TRBV27 and TRBJ2-5; no definite D call. The CDR3 loop spans 14 amino acids. CDR1 is MNHEY, CDR2 SMNVEV, per germline (reference sequence). The V end lost 6 bases, the J end lost 5 bases, and 16 bases lay between the germline ends. CDR3 residues: CASSLLSAVETQYF. The CDR3 region has the DNA TGTGCCAGCAGCCTCCTTAGTGCTGTCGAGACCCAGTACTTC.

V is TRBV6-5 and J is TRBJ2-1; D gene ambiguous. The length of the CDR3 is 14 residues. Germline V gene sequence: CDR1 MNHEY, CDR2 SVGAGI. The ends were cut back, 5 bases at V and 7 bases at J, with 15 bases in the middle. CDR3 coding DNA: TGTGCCAGCAGTCACACGGGTTTTAGGAATGAGCAGTTCTTC. This sequence encodes CASSHTGFRNEQFF.

This clonotype has a handful of counts. This chain links TRBV20-1 with TRBJ2-3; D gene uncertain. V lost 0 bases and J 3 bases, leaving 10 bases between the germline ends. The V gene's germline CDR1 is DFQATT and CDR2 SNEGSKA (reference sequence). This CDR3 has 14 amino acids. The CDR3 here is CSAREVSPTDTQYF. The CDR3 DNA sequence: TGCAGTGCTAGAGAGGTGTCCCCGACAGATACGCAGTATTTT.

The V and J genes are TRBV20-1 and TRBJ2-7; a possible D gene is TRBD2 (6 bases). The CDR3 length is 14 residues. CDR1 is DFQATT and CDR2 is SNEGSKA in the germline V gene (reference sequence). Trimming cost V 6 bases and J 3 bases, with 18 bases left between them. The chain's CDR3 is CSADVLADYYEQYF. The CDR3 DNA reads TGCAGTGCGGATGTTCTGGCGGACTACTACGAGCAGTACTTC.

This chain uses TRBV7-2 with TRBJ1-1, with TRBD1 identical over 8 bases. V was clipped by 6 bases and J by 0 bases; unmatched bases: 6. CDR3 size: 15 residues. CDR1 is SGHTA and CDR2 is FQGNSA in the germline V gene. In DNA, the CDR3 is TGTGCCAGCAGACAACAGGGGGTTCTGAACACTGAAGCTTTCTTT. Translation: CASRQQGVLNTEAFF.

The genes are TRBV12-3 or TRBV12-4 and TRBJ2-3; D possibly matches TRBD1 or TRBD2 (5 bases each). V lost 5 bases, J lost 2 bases, and 11 bases lay in between. The CDR3 runs to 14 residues. The DNA of the CDR3 is TGTGCCAGCAGTCGGGACGGCACCACAGATACGCAGTATTTT. Translation: CASSRDGTTDTQYF.

This rearrangement joins TRBV7-6 to TRBJ2-6; 8 bases map to TRBD1. The ends lost 4 bases at V and 6 bases at J; junction bases unmatched: 5. Germline CDR1 reads SGHVS; CDR2 reads FNYEAQ. This CDR3 comprises 15 residues. CDR3 region: CASSSGQGPANVLTF. The CDR3 coding sequence is TGTGCCAGCAGCTCTGGACAGGGACCGGCCAACGTCCTGACTTTC.

V is TRBV7-2 and J is TRBJ2-5, with 8 bases matching TRBD2. Germline CDR1 is SGHTA and CDR2 is FQGNSA. The J segment lost 4 bases and the V segment lost 6 bases, leaving 10 bases of the junction unmatched. CDR3 size: 15 residues. DNA of the CDR3: TGTGCCAGCAGTCCCTCCGGGACTAGTAGAGAGACCCAGTACTTC. Its protein product is CASSPSGTSRETQYF.

This clonotype was recorded many times. This rearrangement joins TRBV20-1 to TRBJ1-1; D not certain. Germline-derived CDR1 and CDR2 are DFQATT and SNEGSKA (reference sequence). This CDR3 has 11 residues. Trimming pared 3 bases from V and 4 bases from J, leaving 6 bases between. The CDR3 here is CSASSPTEAFF. CDR3 coding DNA: TGCAGTGCTAGTAGTCCCACTGAAGCTTTCTTT.

This clonotype was seen only a few times. The gene calls are TRBV5-1 and TRBJ2-2; possibly TRBD1 or TRBD2 for D (5 bases each). V lost 7 bases and J lost 4, with 17 bases in between. The CDR3 is 15 amino acids. Germline assignment: CDR1 SGHRS and CDR2 YFSETQ. The CDR3: CASESGTPGTGELFF. In DNA, the CDR3 is TGCGCCAGCGAATCCGGGACCCCAGGCACCGGGGAGCTGTTTTTT.

This chain links TRBV3-1 with TRBJ2-3; D possibly corresponds to TRBD2 (5 bases). The CDR3 extends over 16 amino acids. The germline gives CDR1 LGHDT, CDR2 YNNKEL (reference sequence). The germline V and J ends were trimmed by 4 bases and 6 bases, with 20 bases remaining between them. CDR3 amino acids: CASSLGGGLRADTQYF. The CDR3 nucleotides read TGTGCCAGCAGCCTTGGAGGAGGACTCAGAGCGGATACGCAGTATTTT.